This TCR beta chain was identified during a study of T cells after yellow fever vaccination. General observations from the study: A small share of clonotypes appeared in both CD4 and CD8 compartments. Reappearance after the booster was seen for most primary-vaccination clones, at around 95% CD4 and 88% CD8.

For TCR, cDNA came from 5'RACE template switching, which added a universal primer site and UMIs. Using its own MiXCR run on the 5' RACE reads, TCRdb lists one record per CDR3 protein. Among 100,000 to 150,000 distinct CDR3 sequences, roughly 15% were seen once, and the ten largest hold roughly 44%. This clonotype showed up just a few times. Its target is unknown. Trimming stripped 0 bases from V and 2 bases from J, with 12 bases between. Germline V gene data show CDR1 as SGHDN and CDR2 as FVKESK. The CDR3 is 16 residues long. The clonotype was recovered from a man aged 18 to 35 who received the YFV17D yellow fever vaccine. The source was CD8+ T cells sorted from PBMCs, collected 5 days after the yellow fever booster vaccination. The V and J genes are TRBV14 and TRBJ2-3, with D perhaps matching TRBD1 (5 bases). In DNA, the CDR3 is TGTGCCAGCAGCCAAGAAGGCCAGGGCTTCACAGATACGCAGTATTTT. It specifies CASSQEGQGFTDTQYF.